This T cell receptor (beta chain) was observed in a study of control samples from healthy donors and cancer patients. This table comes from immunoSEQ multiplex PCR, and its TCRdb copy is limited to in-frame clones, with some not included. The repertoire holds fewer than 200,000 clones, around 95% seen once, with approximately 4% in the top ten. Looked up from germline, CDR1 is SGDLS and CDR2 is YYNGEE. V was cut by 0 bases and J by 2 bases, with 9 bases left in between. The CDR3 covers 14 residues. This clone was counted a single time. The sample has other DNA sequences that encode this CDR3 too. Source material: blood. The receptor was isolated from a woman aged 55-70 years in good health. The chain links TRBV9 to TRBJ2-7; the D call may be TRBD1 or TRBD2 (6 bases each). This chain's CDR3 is CASSVGGATYEQYF. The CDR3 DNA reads TGTGCCAGCAGCGTAGGGGGGGCCACCTACGAGCAGTACTTC. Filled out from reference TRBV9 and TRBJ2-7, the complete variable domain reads DSGVTQTPKHLITATGQRVTLRCSPRSGDLSVYWYQQSLDQGLQFLIQYYNGEERAKGNILERFSAQQFPDLHSELNLSSLELGDSALYFCASSVGGATYEQYFGPGTRLTVT.